A selection of T cell receptor beta chains follows, all from one sample in a study of technical replicates of blood from several donors. Sequencing used immunoSEQ multiplex PCR; TCRdb keeps in-frame clones, though not all of them. The repertoire holds approximately 100,000 clones, 96% seen once, with approximately 0.2% in the top ten. Sample: T cells isolated from PBMCs. These receptors all come from a human donor in good health. Each CDR3 is given with its conserved first and last residue. The order of the fields is D gene, clone size, V gene, J gene, CDR3 DNA, CDR3 protein. The D gene is left open where the match is weak. Some rows have no size entry. The others give once, few or many, or a class for an expanded clone.

d_call: TRBD1
clone_size: -
v_call: TRBV7-2
j_call: TRBJ1-2
cdr3_nt: TGTGCCAGCAGCTCCGACAGGGAAGGCTACACCTTC
cdr3_aa: CASSSDREGYTF

d_call: -
clone_size: -
v_call: TRBV28
j_call: TRBJ1-5
cdr3_nt: TGTGCCAGCAGGTCGGGGATCCATCAGCCCCAGCATTTT
cdr3_aa: CASRSGIHQPQHF

d_call: TRBD2
clone_size: -
v_call: TRBV29-1
j_call: TRBJ2-1
cdr3_nt: TGCAGCGTTGAAGGAAGACTAGCGGGAGGCTCCTACAATGAGCAGTTCTTC
cdr3_aa: CSVEGRLAGGSYNEQFF

d_call: -
clone_size: once
v_call: TRBV11-2
j_call: TRBJ2-7
cdr3_nt: TGTGCCAGCAGCTTTGCCGGGAGCCCCTACGAGCAGTACTTC
cdr3_aa: CASSFAGSPYEQYF

d_call: TRBD2
clone_size: once
v_call: TRBV7-9
j_call: TRBJ2-1
cdr3_nt: TGTGCCAGCAGCCCCCTTCTAGCGGTGAAATACAATGAGCAGTTCTTC
cdr3_aa: CASSPLLAVKYNEQFF

d_call: TRBD2
clone_size: once
v_call: TRBV19
j_call: TRBJ2-4
cdr3_nt: TGTGCCAGTAGTATCGAGCGGGGCTTAGCCAAAAACATTCAGTACTTC
cdr3_aa: CASSIERGLAKNIQYF

d_call: -
clone_size: -
v_call: TRBV7-7
j_call: TRBJ2-1
cdr3_nt: TGTGCTAGCAGCGTACGACCAGGAACGAACAATGAGCAGTTCTTC
cdr3_aa: CASSVRPGTNNEQFF

d_call: -
clone_size: -
v_call: TRBV10-1
j_call: TRBJ2-1
cdr3_nt: TGCGCCAGCAGTGAGTCCGCAGATGGTGTGGCTGGTGAGCAGTTCTTC
cdr3_aa: CASSESADGVAGEQFF

d_call: -
clone_size: -
v_call: TRBV12-5
j_call: TRBJ2-7
cdr3_nt: TGTGCTAGTGGCCTCGACGGGAGTAGGGGTTACGAGCAGTACTTC
cdr3_aa: CASGLDGSRGYEQYF

d_call: -
clone_size: -
v_call: TRBV10-3
j_call: TRBJ2-1
cdr3_nt: TGTGCCATCAGTAGGGGGTTGACGGTTCGCCTCAATGAGCAGTTCTTC
cdr3_aa: CAISRGLTVRLNEQFF

d_call: TRBD2
clone_size: -
v_call: TRBV5-1
j_call: TRBJ2-7
cdr3_nt: TGCGCCAGCAGCCTGGCAAAAGCGGGAGGGCCTGACGAGCAGTACTTC
cdr3_aa: CASSLAKAGGPDEQYF

d_call: -
clone_size: few
v_call: TRBV29-1
j_call: TRBJ1-1
cdr3_nt: TGCAGCGTTGAAGAAGGAGGTTATGAGAACACTGAAGCTTTCTTT
cdr3_aa: CSVEEGGYENTEAFF

d_call: -
clone_size: -
v_call: TRBV5-1
j_call: TRBJ2-6
cdr3_nt: TGCGCCAGCAGCTTTAACGTAGGAGGGGGCCTCTCTGGGGCCAACGTCCTGACTTTC
cdr3_aa: CASSFNVGGGLSGANVLTF

d_call: TRBD2
clone_size: -
v_call: TRBV5-5
j_call: TRBJ2-1
cdr3_nt: TGTGCCAGCAGCTCCCGCAGCGGGGGATCTTACAATGAGCAGTTCTTC
cdr3_aa: CASSSRSGGSYNEQFF

d_call: TRBD1
clone_size: -
v_call: TRBV28
j_call: TRBJ2-7
cdr3_nt: TGTGCCAGCAGCGTACGAATTTTAGCCGGGACAGGGGATTTCGAGCAGTACTTC
cdr3_aa: CASSVRILAGTGDFEQYF

d_call: TRBD2
clone_size: -
v_call: TRBV28
j_call: TRBJ2-7
cdr3_nt: TGTGCCAGCAGTTTTAAGTGGACTAGCCGTACCTACGAGCAGTACTTC
cdr3_aa: CASSFKWTSRTYEQYF

d_call: TRBD2
clone_size: once
v_call: TRBV5-1
j_call: TRBJ2-1
cdr3_nt: TGCGCCAGCAGCTTGGAGGCTAGCGGGGGGGCCGGGGAGCAGTTCTTC
cdr3_aa: CASSLEASGGAGEQFF

d_call: TRBD1
clone_size: -
v_call: TRBV5-1
j_call: TRBJ1-4
cdr3_nt: TGCGCCAGCAGCTGGGGGACAGTTACTAATGAAAAACTGTTTTTT
cdr3_aa: CASSWGTVTNEKLFF

d_call: TRBD2
clone_size: -
v_call: TRBV27
j_call: TRBJ2-1
cdr3_nt: TGTGCCAGCAGTCCAGGGACTAGCGGACACAATGAGCAGTTCTTC
cdr3_aa: CASSPGTSGHNEQFF

d_call: -
clone_size: -
v_call: TRBV5-1
j_call: TRBJ2-1
cdr3_nt: TGCGCCAGCAGCTTGGCATTCAGCGACAATGAGCAGTTCTTC
cdr3_aa: CASSLAFSDNEQFF

d_call: -
clone_size: -
v_call: TRBV2
j_call: TRBJ1-2
cdr3_nt: TGTGCCAGCAGTGATTCTACAGGACCTTCATCCTATGGCTACACCTTC
cdr3_aa: CASSDSTGPSSYGYTF

d_call: TRBD2
clone_size: -
v_call: TRBV19
j_call: TRBJ2-1
cdr3_nt: TGTGCCAGTAGGGACGTACTAGCGGGGGGGAGTGAGCAGTTCTTC
cdr3_aa: CASRDVLAGGSEQFF

d_call: -
clone_size: -
v_call: TRBV5-8
j_call: TRBJ2-1
cdr3_nt: TGTGCCAGCAGCTTGGGGATACAGGGTAAGCAGTTCTTC
cdr3_aa: CASSLGIQGKQFF

d_call: -
clone_size: -
v_call: TRBV14
j_call: TRBJ2-7
cdr3_nt: TGTGCCAGCAGCCAAGATATAACGGGAGTGCGTTCCTACGAGCAGTACTTC
cdr3_aa: CASSQDITGVRSYEQYF